This entry is about one T cell receptor beta chain. The data originate from a study of cytomegalovirus exposure and HLA in healthy donors. Researchers ran the PCR with 60 Vbeta and 13 Jbeta primers. Assay used: immunoSEQ multiplex PCR; TCRdb lists only in-frame clones, some missing. The profile covers approximately 160,000 clones, with 70% appearing a single time and approximately 4.4% taken by the ten largest. Deletions cut 4 bases from V and 8 bases from J, with 11 bases between. The germline V gene encodes CDR1 LNHDA and CDR2 SQIVND (reference sequence). This CDR3 region has 13 residues. The material sequenced was PBMCs. The chain carries TRBV19 and TRBJ1-4; D remains unclear. The sequence was collected from a man between 18 and 35 years old in good health and CMV-seropositive. The CDR3 DNA follows: TGTGCCAGTAGTAGACTGGGAGGGGAAAAACTGTTTTTT. Its protein is CASSRLGGEKLFF.